The table lists the clone carrying this TCR beta chain with a few counts. This sample was taken from a study of blood T cells in healthy people across ages. Germline CDR1 reads SEHNR; CDR2 reads FQNEAQ (reference sequence). The V segment lost 5 bases and the J segment 3 bases; nucleotides outside the gene matches: 8. The length of the CDR3 is 15 residues. Using a J-beta primer mix together with a sample-barcoded 5' primer, a second PCR was run for about 6 to 12 cycles. One entry per CDR3 protein, called by TCRdb with MiXCR from the 5' RACE reads. Here the sample spans about 570,000 distinct CDR3 sequences, roughly 28% being singletons.

This TCR was sampled from an older woman in good health. The genes are TRBV7-9 and TRBJ1-2, with 8 positions matching TRBD1. Sequenced: blood. CDR3 DNA sequence: TGTGCCAGCAGCCCGACGGACAGGGAAGACTATGGCTACACCTTC. Translation gives CASSPTDREDYGYTF.